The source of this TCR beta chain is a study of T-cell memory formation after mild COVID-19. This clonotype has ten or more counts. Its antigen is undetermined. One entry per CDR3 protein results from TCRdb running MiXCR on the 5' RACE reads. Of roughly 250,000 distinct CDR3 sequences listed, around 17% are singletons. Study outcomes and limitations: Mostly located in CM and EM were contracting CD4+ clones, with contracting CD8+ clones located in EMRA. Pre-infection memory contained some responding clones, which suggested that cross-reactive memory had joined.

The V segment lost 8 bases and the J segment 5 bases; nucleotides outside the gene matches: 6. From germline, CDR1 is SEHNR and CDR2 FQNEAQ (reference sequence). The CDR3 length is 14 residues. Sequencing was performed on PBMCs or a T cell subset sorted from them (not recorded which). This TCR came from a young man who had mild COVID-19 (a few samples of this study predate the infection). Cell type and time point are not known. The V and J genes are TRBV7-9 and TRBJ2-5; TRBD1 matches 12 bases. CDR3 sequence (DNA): TGTGCCAGCCGGTGGGACAGGGGGCCGGAGACCCAGTACTTC. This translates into CASRWDRGPETQYF.